This TCR beta chain came from a study of control samples from healthy donors and cancer patients. Assay used: immunoSEQ multiplex PCR; TCRdb lists only in-frame clones, some missing. The repertoire includes roughly 80,000 clones, 70% to 90% of them detected once, and about 1.9% sits in the top ten. Sequencing was performed on PBMCs. The receptor's source is a woman aged 55-70 years with head and neck cancer.

The CDR3 reads CASSSTANTEAFF. CDR3 nucleotides: TGTGCCAGCTCATCGACAGCGAACACTGAAGCTTTCTTT. The chain recombines TRBV18 with TRBJ1-1; tentatively, D is TRBD1 (5 bases). V lost 5 bases, J lost 1 base, and 8 bases lay in between. Germline V CDR1 and CDR2: KGHSH, LQKENI. The CDR3 loop spans 13 amino acids.